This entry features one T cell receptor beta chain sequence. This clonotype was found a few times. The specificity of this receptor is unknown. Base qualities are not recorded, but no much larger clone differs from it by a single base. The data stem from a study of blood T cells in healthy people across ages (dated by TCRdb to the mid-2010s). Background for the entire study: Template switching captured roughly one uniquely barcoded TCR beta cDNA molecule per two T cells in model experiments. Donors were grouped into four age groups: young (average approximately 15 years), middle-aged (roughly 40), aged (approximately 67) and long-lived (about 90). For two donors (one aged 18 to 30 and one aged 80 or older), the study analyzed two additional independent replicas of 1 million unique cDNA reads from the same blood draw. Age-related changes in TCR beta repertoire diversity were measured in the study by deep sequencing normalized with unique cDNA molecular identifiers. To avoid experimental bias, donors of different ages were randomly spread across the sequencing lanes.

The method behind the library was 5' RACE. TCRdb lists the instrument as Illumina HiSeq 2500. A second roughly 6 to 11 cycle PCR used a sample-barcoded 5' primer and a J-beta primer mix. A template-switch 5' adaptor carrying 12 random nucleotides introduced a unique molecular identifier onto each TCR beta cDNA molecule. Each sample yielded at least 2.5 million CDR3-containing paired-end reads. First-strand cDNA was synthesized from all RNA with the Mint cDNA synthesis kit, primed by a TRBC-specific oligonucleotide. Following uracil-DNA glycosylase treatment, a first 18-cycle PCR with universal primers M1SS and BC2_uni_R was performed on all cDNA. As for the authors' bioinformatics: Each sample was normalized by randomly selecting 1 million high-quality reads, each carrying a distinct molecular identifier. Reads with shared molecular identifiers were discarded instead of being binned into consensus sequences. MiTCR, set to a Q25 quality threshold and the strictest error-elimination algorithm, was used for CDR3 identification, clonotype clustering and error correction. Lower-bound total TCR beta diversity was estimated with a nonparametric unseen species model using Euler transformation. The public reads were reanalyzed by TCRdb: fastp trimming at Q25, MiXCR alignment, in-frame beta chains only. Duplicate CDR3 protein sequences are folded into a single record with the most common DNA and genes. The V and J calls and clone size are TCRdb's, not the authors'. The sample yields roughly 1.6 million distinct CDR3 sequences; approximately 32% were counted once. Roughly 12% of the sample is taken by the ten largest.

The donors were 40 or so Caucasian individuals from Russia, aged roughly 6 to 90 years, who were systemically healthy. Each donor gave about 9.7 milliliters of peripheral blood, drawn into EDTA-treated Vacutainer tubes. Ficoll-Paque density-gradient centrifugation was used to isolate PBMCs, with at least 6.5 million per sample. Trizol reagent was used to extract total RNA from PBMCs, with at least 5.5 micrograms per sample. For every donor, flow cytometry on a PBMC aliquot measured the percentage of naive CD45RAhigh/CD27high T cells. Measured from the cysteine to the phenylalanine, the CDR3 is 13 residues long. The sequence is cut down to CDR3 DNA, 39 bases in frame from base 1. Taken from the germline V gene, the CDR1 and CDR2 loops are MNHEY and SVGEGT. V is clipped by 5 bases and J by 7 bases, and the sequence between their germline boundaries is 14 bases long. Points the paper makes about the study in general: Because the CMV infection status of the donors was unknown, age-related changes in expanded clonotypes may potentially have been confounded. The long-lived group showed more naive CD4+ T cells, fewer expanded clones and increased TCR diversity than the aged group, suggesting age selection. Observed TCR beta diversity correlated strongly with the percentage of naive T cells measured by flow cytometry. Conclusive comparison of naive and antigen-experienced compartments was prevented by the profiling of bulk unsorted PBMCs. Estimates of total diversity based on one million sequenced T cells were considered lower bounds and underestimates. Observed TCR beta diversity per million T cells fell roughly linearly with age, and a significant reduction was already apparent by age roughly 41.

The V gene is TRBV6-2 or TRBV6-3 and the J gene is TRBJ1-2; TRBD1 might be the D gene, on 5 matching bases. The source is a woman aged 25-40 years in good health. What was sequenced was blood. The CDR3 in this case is CASSTTGAGGYTF. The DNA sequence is TGTGCCAGCAGTACCACCGGGGCCGGTGGCTACACCTTC.